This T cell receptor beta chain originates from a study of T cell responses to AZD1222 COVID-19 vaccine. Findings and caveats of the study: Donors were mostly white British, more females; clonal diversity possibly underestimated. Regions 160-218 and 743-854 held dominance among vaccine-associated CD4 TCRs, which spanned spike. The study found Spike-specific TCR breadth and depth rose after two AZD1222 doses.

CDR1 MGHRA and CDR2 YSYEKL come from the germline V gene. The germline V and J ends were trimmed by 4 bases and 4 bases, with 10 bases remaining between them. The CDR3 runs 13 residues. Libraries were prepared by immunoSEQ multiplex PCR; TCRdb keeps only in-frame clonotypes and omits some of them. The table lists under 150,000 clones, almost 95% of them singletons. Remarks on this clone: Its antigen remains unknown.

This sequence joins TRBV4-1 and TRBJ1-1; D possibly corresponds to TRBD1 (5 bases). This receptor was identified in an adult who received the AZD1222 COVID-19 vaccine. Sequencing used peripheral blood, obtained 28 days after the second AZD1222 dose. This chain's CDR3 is CASSRGRGTEAFF. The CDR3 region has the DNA TGCGCCAGCAGCCGCGGGAGGGGCACTGAAGCTTTCTTT.